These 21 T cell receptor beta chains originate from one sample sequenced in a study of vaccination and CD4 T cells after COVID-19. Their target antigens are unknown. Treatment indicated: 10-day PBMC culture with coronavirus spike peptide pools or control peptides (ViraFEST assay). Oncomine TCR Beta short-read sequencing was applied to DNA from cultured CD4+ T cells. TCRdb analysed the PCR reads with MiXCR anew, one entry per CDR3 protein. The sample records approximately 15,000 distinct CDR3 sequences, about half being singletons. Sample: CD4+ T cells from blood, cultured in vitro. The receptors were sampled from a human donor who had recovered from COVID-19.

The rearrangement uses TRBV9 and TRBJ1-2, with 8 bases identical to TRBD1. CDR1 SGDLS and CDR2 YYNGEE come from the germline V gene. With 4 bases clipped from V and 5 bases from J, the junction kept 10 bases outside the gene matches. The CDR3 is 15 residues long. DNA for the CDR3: TGTGCCAGCAGCACCCCGGACAGGGAAGCTTATGGCTACACCTTC. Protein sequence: CASSTPDREAYGYTF.

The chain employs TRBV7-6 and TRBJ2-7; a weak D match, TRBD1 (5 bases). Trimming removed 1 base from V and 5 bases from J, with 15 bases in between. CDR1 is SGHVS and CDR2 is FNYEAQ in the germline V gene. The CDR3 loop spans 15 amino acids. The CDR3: CASSLESGMYDEQYF. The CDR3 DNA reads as TGTGCCAGCAGCTTAGAATCAGGGATGTACGACGAGCAGTACTTC.

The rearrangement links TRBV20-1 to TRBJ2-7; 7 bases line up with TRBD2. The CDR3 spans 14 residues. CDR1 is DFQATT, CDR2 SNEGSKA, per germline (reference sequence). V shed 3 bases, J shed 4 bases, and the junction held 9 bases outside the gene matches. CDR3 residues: CSASNGRESYEQYF. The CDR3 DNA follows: TGCAGTGCTAGCAATGGGCGGGAGTCATACGAGCAGTACTTC.

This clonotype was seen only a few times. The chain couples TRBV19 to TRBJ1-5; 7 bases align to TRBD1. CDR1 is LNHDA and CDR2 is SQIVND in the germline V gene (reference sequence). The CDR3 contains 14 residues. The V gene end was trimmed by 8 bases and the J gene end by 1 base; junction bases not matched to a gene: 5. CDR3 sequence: CASGAGGSNQPQHF. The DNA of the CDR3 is TGTGCCAGTGGGGCAGGGGGGAGCAATCAGCCCCAGCATTTT.

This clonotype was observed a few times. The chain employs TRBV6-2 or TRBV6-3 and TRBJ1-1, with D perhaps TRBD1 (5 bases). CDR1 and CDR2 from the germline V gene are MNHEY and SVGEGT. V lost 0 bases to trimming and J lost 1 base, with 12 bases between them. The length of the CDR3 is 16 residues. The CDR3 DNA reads TGTGCCAGCAGTTACTCGTTCTGGGGCCCGAACACTGAAGCTTTCTTT. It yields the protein CASSYSFWGPNTEAFF.

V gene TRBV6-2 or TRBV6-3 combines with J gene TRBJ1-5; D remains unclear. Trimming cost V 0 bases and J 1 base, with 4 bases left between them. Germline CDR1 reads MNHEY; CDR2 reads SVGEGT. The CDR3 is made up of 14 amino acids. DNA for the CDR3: TGTGCCAGCAGTTACTCCGGCAGCAATCAGCCCCAGCATTTT. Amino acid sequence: CASSYSGSNQPQHF.

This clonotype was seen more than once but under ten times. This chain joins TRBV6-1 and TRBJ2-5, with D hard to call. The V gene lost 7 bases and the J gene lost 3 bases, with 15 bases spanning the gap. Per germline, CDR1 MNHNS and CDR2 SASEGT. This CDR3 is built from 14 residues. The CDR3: CASIRTAQKETQYF. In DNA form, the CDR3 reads TGTGCCAGCATCCGAACGGCCCAAAAAGAGACCCAGTACTTC.

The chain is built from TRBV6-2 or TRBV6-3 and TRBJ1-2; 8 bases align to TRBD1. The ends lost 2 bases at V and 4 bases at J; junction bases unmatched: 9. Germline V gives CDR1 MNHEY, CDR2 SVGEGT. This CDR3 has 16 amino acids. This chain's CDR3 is CASSYPPDRALYGYTF. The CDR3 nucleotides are TGTGCCAGCAGTTACCCCCCGGACAGGGCCCTCTATGGCTACACCTTC.

The CDR3 is CASSSYGPYEQYF. The CDR3 bases are TGTGCCAGTAGTAGTTATGGGCCCTACGAGCAGTACTTC. The chain recombines TRBV19 with TRBJ2-7; D call uncertain. The CDR3 sequence is 13 residues long. Trimming took 4 bases from V and 2 from J, leaving 9 bases between them. The germline CDR1 and CDR2 sequences are LNHDA and SQIVND (reference sequence).

CDR3 DNA: TGTGCCAGCTTTACTACCTTCGGGACAGTACATAATCAGCCCCAGCATTTT. Encoded protein: CASFTTFGTVHNQPQHF. The V call is TRBV28, the J call TRBJ1-5; TRBD1 matches at 7 bases. This CDR3 comprises 17 residues. Germline trimming cut 8 bases from V and 4 bases from J; bases unmatched to any gene: 17. Germline V lookup: CDR1 MDHEN, CDR2 SYDVKM. Full variable domain (rest looked up from reference TRBV28 and TRBJ1-5): DVKVTQSSRYLVKRTGEKVFLECVQDMDHENMFWYRQDPGLGLRLIYFSYDVKMKEKGDIPEGYSVSREKKERFSLILESASTNQTSMYLCASFTTFGTVHNQPQHFGDGTRLSIL.

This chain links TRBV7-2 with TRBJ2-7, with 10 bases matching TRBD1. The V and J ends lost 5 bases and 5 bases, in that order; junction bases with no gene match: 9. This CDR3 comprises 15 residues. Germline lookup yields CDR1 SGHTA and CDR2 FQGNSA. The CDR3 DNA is TGTGCCAGCAGCAGAAGACAGGGGGCGAAGAACGAGCAGTACTTC. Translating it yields CASSRRQGAKNEQYF. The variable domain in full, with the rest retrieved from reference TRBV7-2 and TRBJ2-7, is GAGVSQSPSNKVTEKGKDVELRCDPISGHTALYWYRQSLGQGLEFLIYFQGNSAPDKSGLPSDRFSAERTGGSVSTLTIQRTQQEDSAVYLCASSRRQGAKNEQYFGPGTRLTVT.

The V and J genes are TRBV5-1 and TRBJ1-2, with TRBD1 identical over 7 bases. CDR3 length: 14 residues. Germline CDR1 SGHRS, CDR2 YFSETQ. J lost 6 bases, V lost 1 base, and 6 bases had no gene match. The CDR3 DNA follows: TGCGCCAGCAGCTTGCTAGCCGGGACAGATGGCTACACCTTC. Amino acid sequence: CASSLLAGTDGYTF.

In DNA form, the CDR3 reads TGTGCCAGTAGAGCGGGAGGGCAGTATGAGCAGTTCTTC. The encoded protein is CASRAGGQYEQFF. The chain has TRBV19 and TRBJ2-1, with 10 bases fitting TRBD2. This CDR3 region has 13 residues. V lost 6 bases, J lost 8 bases, and 4 bases stayed unmatched. Germline loops: CDR1 LNHDA, CDR2 SQIVND (reference sequence).

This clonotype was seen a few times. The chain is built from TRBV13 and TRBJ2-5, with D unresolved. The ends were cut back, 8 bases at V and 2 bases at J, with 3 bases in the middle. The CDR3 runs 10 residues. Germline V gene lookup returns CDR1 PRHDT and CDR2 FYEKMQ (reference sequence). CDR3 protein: CASQQETQYF. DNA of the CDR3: TGTGCCAGCCAGCAAGAGACCCAGTACTTC.

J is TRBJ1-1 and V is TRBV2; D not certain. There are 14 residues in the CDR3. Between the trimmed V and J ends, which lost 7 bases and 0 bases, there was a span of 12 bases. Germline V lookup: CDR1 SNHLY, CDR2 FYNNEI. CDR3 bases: TGTGCCAGCATGAGGGAGACCCTGAACACTGAAGCTTTCTTT. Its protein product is CASMRETLNTEAFF.

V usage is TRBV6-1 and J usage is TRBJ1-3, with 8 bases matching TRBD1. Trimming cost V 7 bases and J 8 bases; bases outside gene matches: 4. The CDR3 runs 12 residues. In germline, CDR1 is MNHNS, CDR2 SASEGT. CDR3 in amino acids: CASTDRGDTIYF. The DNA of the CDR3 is TGTGCCAGCACCGACAGGGGAGACACCATATATTTT.

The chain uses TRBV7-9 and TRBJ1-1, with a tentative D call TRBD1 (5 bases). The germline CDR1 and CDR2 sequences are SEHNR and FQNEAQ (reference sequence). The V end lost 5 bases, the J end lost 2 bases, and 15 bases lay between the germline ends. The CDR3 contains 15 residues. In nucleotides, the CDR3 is TGTGCCAGCAGCCCTCTTGGAGGGGAAAACACTGAAGCTTTCTTT. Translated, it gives CASSPLGGENTEAFF.

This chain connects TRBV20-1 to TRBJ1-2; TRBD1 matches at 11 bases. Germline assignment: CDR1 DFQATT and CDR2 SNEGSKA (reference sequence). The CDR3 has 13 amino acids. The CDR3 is CGGTGGLVSGYTF. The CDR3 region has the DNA TGCGGGGGGACAGGGGGGTTGGTAAGCGGCTACACCTTC.

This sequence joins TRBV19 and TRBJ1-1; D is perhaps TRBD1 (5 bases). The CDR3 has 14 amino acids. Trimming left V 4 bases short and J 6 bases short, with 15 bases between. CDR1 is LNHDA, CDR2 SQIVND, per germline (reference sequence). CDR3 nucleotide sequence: TGTGCCAGTAGTAGGGGGGTAAGGAGGTCTGAAGCTTTCTTT. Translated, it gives CASSRGVRRSEAFF.

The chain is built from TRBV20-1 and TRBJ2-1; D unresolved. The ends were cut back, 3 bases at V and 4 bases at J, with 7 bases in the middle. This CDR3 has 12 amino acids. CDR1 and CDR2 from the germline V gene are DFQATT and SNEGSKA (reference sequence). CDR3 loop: CSASGPYNEQFF. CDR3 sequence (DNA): TGCAGTGCTAGCGGCCCTTACAATGAGCAGTTCTTC.

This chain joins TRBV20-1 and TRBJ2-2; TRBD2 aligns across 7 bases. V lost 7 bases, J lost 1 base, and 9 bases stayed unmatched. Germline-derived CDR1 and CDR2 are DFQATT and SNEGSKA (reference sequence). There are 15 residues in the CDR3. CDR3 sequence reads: CSVPGPSGNTGELFF. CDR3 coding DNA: TGCAGTGTCCCGGGCCCTAGCGGGAACACCGGGGAGCTGTTTTTT.